The T cell receptor (beta chain) described here comes from a study of T cells in Graves' hyperthyroidism and ophthalmopathy. Study-wide background: Peripheral blood was acquired at first diagnosis, ahead of any therapy whatsoever.

Disease duration under 2 months; hyperthyroidism patients were aged 18 to 65. Patients were excluded for uncontrolled infection, other autoimmune disease, pregnancy or lactation. The sample holds many counts of this clonotype. What it binds is unknown. The source material, RNA transcripts, was used to amplify TCR beta CDR3 regions. A first-round RT-PCR of the TCR CDR3 used the HTBI primer set. TCRdb passed the multiplex PCR reads through MiXCR, listing each CDR3 protein once. The sample lists 350,000 to 400,000 distinct CDR3 sequences, approximately 15% occurring once. Study-wide results and limits: Blood shared most expanded thyroid clonotypes above 0.001.

This clonotype was sampled from a woman younger than 45 with Graves' hyperthyroidism. Sequenced material: blood.

The CDR3 reads CASSARDRGETQYF. The CDR3 region has the DNA TGTGCCAGCAGCGCCCGGGACAGGGGAGAGACCCAGTACTTC. The chain has TRBV9 and TRBJ2-5; TRBD1 aligns across 10 bases. The junction had 3 bases not matched to a gene; V was cut back by 3 bases and J by 4 bases. Germline V gives CDR1 SGDLS, CDR2 YYNGEE. This CDR3 region has 14 residues. Full variable domain (missing parts from reference TRBV9 and TRBJ2-5): DSGVTQTPKHLITATGQRVTLRCSPRSGDLSVYWYQQSLDQGLQFLIQYYNGEERAKGNILERFSAQQFPDLHSELNLSSLELGDSALYFCASSARDRGETQYFGPGTRLLVL.